These 8 T cell receptor beta chains were all obtained from the same sample, sequenced in a study of blood T cell repertoires in COVID-19. Assay used: immunoSEQ multiplex PCR; TCRdb lists only in-frame clones, some missing. The sample contains some 250,000 clones, 81% of which appear only once. Source material: peripheral blood. These receptors were collected from a woman aged 80 or older with acute or convalescent COVID-19.

This chain uses TRBV6-5 with TRBJ2-7; TRBD2 matches at 8 bases. The CDR3 runs to 15 residues. Germline CDR1 and CDR2: MNHEY and SVGAGI. V dropped 10 bases and J dropped 4; count of bases not matched to a gene: 15. The CDR3 reads CANTSGVCRTYEQYF. CDR3 sequence (DNA): TGTGCCAACACTAGCGGAGTATGCCGGACGTACGAGCAGTACTTC.

The chain recombines TRBV27 with TRBJ2-7; the match to TRBD1 covers 10 bases. J lost 7 bases, V lost 7 bases, and 10 bases had no gene match. The CDR3 has 14 amino acids. Germline CDR1 MNHEY, CDR2 SMNVEV (reference sequence). Written as DNA, the CDR3 is TGTGCCAGCATTGCGACAGGGGGCGCGGAAGAGCAGTACTTC. Translation gives CASIATGGAEEQYF.

V usage is TRBV18 and J usage is TRBJ1-2, with TRBD1 matching over 7 bases. V gave up 6 bases and J gave up 8 bases; unmatched junction bases: 15. Germline-derived CDR1 and CDR2 are KGHSH and LQKENI. CDR3 length: 15 amino acids. The CDR3, as DNA: TGTGCCAGCTCGGATAACGAGGGGGCCTTTGTAGGCTACACCTTC. Translation: CASSDNEGAFVGYTF.

This rearrangement joins TRBV3-1 (or the pseudogene TRBV3-2) to TRBJ1-6; 9 bases map to TRBD1. Germline CDR1 and CDR2: LGHDT and YNNKEL (reference sequence). The V segment lost 4 bases and the J segment 11 bases; nucleotides outside the gene matches: 12. The CDR3 sequence is 16 residues long. This CDR3 reads CASSLNFGTGPTPLHF. Written as DNA, the CDR3 is TGTGCCAGCAGCCTAAATTTCGGGACAGGGCCGACACCCCTCCACTTT.

The chain combines TRBV30 with TRBJ1-1; no clear D gene. V shed 0 bases and J shed 11 bases, with 13 bases lying between them. Germline lookup yields CDR1 GTSNPN and CDR2 SVGIG (reference sequence). The CDR3 covers 12 residues. In DNA, the CDR3 is TGTGCCTGGAGTGTCCAGAGGATGGATGCTTTCTTT. Protein: CAWSVQRMDAFF.

The CDR3 spells CASSFRQSYEQYF. CDR3 nucleotides: TGTGCCAGCAGCTTCAGACAGTCCTACGAGCAGTACTTC. This rearrangement joins TRBV5-4 to TRBJ2-7; D is perhaps TRBD1 (5 bases). Looked up from germline, CDR1 is SGHNT and CDR2 is YYREEE (reference sequence). Trimming shortened V by 2 bases and J by 1 base, and 7 bases separated the two germline ends. This CDR3 contains 13 residues.

The chain has TRBV11-2 and TRBJ2-5; 8 bases agree with TRBD2. CDR3 length: 13 amino acids. In germline, CDR1 is SGHAT, CDR2 FQNNGV. Trimming cost V 4 bases and J 5 bases; bases outside gene matches: 3. The CDR3 nucleotides read TGTGCCAGCAGCTCCCCGGGGGGGGAGACCCAGTACTTC. Translation gives CASSSPGGETQYF. Looking up the rest from reference TRBV11-2 and TRBJ2-5 gives the full variable domain: EAGVAQSPRYKIIEKRQSVAFWCNPISGHATLYWYQQILGQGPKLLIQFQNNGVVDDSQLPKDRFSAERLKGVDSTLKIQPAKLEDSAVYLCASSSPGGETQYFGPGTRLLVL.

The chain joins TRBV5-1 to TRBJ2-5; a possible D gene is TRBD1 (6 bases). Trimming shortened V by 5 bases and J by 4 bases, and 15 bases separated the two germline ends. Germline V gene data show CDR1 as SGHRS and CDR2 as YFSETQ. This CDR3 comprises 14 residues. CDR3 coding DNA: TGCGCCAGCAGGTCCCCAGGGGTCGGAGAGACCCAGTACTTC. It encodes CASRSPGVGETQYF.